The present entry profiles one T cell receptor beta chain with its context. Its recognized antigen is unknown. No base quality values were provided; no much bigger clone lies one nucleotide off. All donors were healthy Caucasians. Three pairs of female monozygotic twins, all aged 18 to 29 years, were included in the twin cohort. Peripheral blood mononuclear cells were used as the source from which RNA for TCR libraries was isolated. The sample belongs to a study of identical twins (dated by TCRdb to the mid-2010s). General notes on the study: The study deep-sequenced TCR alpha and beta repertoires from monozygotic twins, unrelated adults of various ages and cord blood to test whether fetal clonotypes persist. To rule out contamination, the twin experiments were replicated at different times with different library preparation protocols.

The V and J ends are trimmed by 9 bases and 0 bases, leaving 20 bases between them. The CDR3 sequence holds 16 residues, the cysteine and phenylalanine included. Only the CDR3 region is kept as DNA, spanning 48 bases read in frame from base 1. The CDR1 and CDR2 encoded by the germline V gene are SNHLY and FYNNEI. Libraries were built with 5' RACE. TCRdb shows the sequencer as Illumina HiSeq 2000. A universal primer binding site was added through template switching, and the final cDNA carried a unique molecular identifier so that TCR cDNA molecules could be counted accurately. Specific primers in the conserved constant-segment region were used to synthesize first-strand cDNA for TCR alpha and beta chains. To control for contamination, every cDNA library was double barcoded, receiving both a SMART-Mk sample barcode and Illumina barcodes. Two successive PCR steps introduced TruSeq adapter sequences along with Illumina sample barcodes. TCR alpha and beta cDNA libraries were sequenced on the Illumina HiSeq platform with custom primers. On the authors' methods: MiGEC was used to process raw reads and extract unique molecular identifiers, and MiXCR was used to find CDR3 positions. Recombination models were inferred per individual with the repgenHMM and IGoR tools using an EM algorithm. The tcR package in R was used for shared clonotype analysis, with sharing normalized by the product of cloneset sizes. To study raw recombination free of thymic and clonal selection effects, out-of-frame nonproductive sequences were analyzed. TCRdb reanalyzed the raw reads on its own, using fastp at Q25 for trimming and MiXCR for clone calling, and kept in-frame beta chains. Under each unique CDR3 protein, matching rows form one entry showing the most common genes and DNA. These V and J calls rely on TCRdb rather than the paper's analysis. Within this sample are fewer than 900,000 distinct CDR3 sequences, with over 15% of them counted one time only. The ten largest account for less than 15% of the sample.

Paper-wide results and their limitations: Zero-insertion analyses could be partly confounded by invariant T cells such as MAIT and iNKT, though diverse VJ usage argued against such confounding for most clonotypes. Excess twin sharing in beta out-of-frame sequences was weaker because fewer shared sequences lowered the signal-to-noise ratio. Compared with coincidental sharing between unrelated individuals, out-of-frame TCR alpha sequences shared between twins had an excess of sequences with low generation probability. Because the same donors could not be followed over many years, the conclusions depended on cross-sectional statistical analysis. Abundant cord blood beta clonotypes had fewer insertions, young adult naive repertoires showed a similar but weaker trend, and memory repertoires showed no such trend. In monozygotic twins, recombination models systematically underestimated out-of-frame TCR alpha sharing, but the models matched the sharing seen between unrelated individuals.

This same sample was also part of a study on T cells expressing NK-cell markers. As described in the second report: Eight or nine donors provided sorted CD3+CD56+NKG2C+, CD3+CD56+NKG2C- and CD3+CD56-NKG2C+ T-cell subsets, whose TCR beta-chain repertoires were profiled. Among the eight sequenced donors, only one was HCMV-seronegative, while the other seven were HCMV-seropositive. To restrict sorting to alphabetaTCR-expressing T cells, an anti-gammadeltaTCR antibody was added in several experiments. In a handful of donors, the dominant CD3+CD56+NKG2C+ clonotypes were among the top 10 CD8+ clonotypes and accounted for about 1.0-7.0% of CD8+ T cells. Those dominant clonotypes were again the most abundant among CD3+CD56-NKG2C+ cells in several donors, at roughly 28.3-60.1%. Whether the expanded NKG2C-expressing T cell clones were specific for HCMV antigens was left unclear. The eight sequenced donors were randomly selected healthy volunteers, three men and five women. To determine HCMV serostatus, a commercial ELISA kit was used to detect HCMV-specific IgG in serum. Bulk peripheral blood T-cell repertoires were additionally sequenced from unsorted PBMC for about 6 donors. MIGEC handled demultiplexing of the reads and grouping by UMI, while MiTCR was used to assemble and quantify clonotypes. Only TCR cDNA sequences supported by at least two reads were kept to exclude erroneous sequences. The tcR package was used for downstream repertoire analysis, with clonotypes matched between fractions based on CDR3 nucleotide sequence plus V segment. Antigen specificity was annotated against VDJdb with VDJmatch, allowing one amino acid substitution in CDR3.

The receptor was isolated from a woman between 18 and 30 years old in good health. The material sequenced was PBMCs. The chain joins TRBV2 to TRBJ1-1, with the D segment identity uncertain. In nucleotide form, the sequence is TGTGCCAGGTCGGGCAGAGGGCCCCATATGAACACTGAAGCTTTCTTT. Its protein is CARSGRGPHMNTEAFF.